This T cell receptor beta chain emerged from a study of shared clonotypes between healthy human individuals. Background on the study: Three plates each covered CD4 naive and memory; CD8 naive two, CD8 memory one. Study findings and constraints: Sorted-subset sequencing was shown by rarefaction to be incomplete despite large depth.

At the deep level, the assay was run. The table came from immunoSEQ multiplex PCR; TCRdb's copy has only in-frame clones and leaves some out. The repertoire consists of around 2,000,000 clones, with 85% to 95% occurring once and the leading ten covering more than 1.5%. Selected positively for CCR7 and CD45RO-negative, naive CD8 cells excluded terminally differentiated effector memory CD45RA+ cells. Those who donated, Caucasian adults without exception, all lived in Nashville, Tennessee. As concerns this clone: Its antigen is undetermined.

Sequencing was done on a sample of naive CD8+ T cells from PBMCs. This receptor was obtained from a man aged 18 to 29 in good health. Some clones in this sample may be carry-over from other donors' samples.

This chain's CDR3 is CASSLLPRGSEQYF. DNA of the CDR3: TGTGCCAGCAGCTTACTGCCTCGGGGGTCCGAGCAGTACTTC. The J gene is TRBJ2-7, the V gene TRBV7-9; the D gene is possibly TRBD2 (6 bases). In germline, CDR1 is SEHNR, CDR2 FQNEAQ (reference sequence). V was clipped by 2 bases and J by 6 bases, with 14 bases between them. This CDR3 comprises 14 residues.